The present TCR beta chain was sequenced within a study of cytomegalovirus exposure and HLA in healthy donors. Study as a whole: About 85 million unique TCR sequences came from HLA-typed donors in an early release.

Both 60 Vbeta primers and 13 Jbeta primers went into the PCR. Per the study methods: Later, an analysis found roughly 80 million unique TCR beta chains, and about 10 million of these were shared. The data were produced by immunoSEQ multiplex PCR, yet TCRdb's version contains in-frame clones alone and is incomplete. Clonal size and the V and J genes are those of that table, whereas D and trimming came from the DNA. Among under 150,000 clones listed, over 60% were seen once. Turning to this clone: Its antigen is not known.

From germline, CDR1 is SEHNR and CDR2 FQNEAQ (reference sequence). The CDR3 is 15 residues long. V gave up 2 bases and J gave up 7 bases; unmatched junction bases: 6. Study-wide results and limits: Cytomegalovirus status was reportedly diagnosed by the classifier with high sensitivity and specificity. Generally TCR sequences proved uncommon, though certain public TCRs appeared in numerous donors.

V is TRBV7-9 and J is TRBJ2-1; 9 bases map to TRBD2. The clonotype comes from a male donor in good health and CMV-seropositive. The source material was PBMCs. The CDR3 nucleotides are TGTGCCAGCAGCTTACCAGCGGGAGGTTATAATGAGCAGTTCTTC. Translating it yields CASSLPAGGYNEQFF.